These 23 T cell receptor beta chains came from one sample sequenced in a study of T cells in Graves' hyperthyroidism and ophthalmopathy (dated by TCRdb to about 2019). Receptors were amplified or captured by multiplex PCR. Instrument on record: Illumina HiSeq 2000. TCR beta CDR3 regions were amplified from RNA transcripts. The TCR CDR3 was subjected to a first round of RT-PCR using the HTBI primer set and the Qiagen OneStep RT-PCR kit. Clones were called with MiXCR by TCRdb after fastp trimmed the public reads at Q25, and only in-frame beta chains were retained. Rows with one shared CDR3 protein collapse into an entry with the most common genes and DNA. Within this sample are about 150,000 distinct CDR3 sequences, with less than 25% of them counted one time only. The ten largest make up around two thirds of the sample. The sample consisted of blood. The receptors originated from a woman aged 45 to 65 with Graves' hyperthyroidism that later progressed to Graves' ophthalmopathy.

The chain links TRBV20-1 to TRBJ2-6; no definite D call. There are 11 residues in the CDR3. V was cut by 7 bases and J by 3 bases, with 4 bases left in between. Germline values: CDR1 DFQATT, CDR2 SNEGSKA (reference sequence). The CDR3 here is CSVDGANVLTF. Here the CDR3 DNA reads TGCAGTGTCGATGGGGCCAACGTCCTGACTTTC.

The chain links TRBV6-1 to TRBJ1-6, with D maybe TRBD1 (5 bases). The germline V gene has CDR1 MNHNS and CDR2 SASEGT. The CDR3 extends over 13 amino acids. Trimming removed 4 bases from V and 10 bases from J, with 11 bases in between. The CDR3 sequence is CASSATVESPLHF. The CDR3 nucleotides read TGTGCCAGCAGTGCGACAGTGGAATCACCCCTCCACTTT.

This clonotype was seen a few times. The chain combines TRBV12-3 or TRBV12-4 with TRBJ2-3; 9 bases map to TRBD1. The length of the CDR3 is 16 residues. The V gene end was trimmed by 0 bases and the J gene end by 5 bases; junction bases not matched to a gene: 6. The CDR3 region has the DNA TGTGCCAGCAGTTTAGCGCACAGGGGGCCGGTAGATACGCAGTATTTT. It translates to CASSLAHRGPVDTQYF.

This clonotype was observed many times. The CDR3 sequence: CASSFRPSNTGELFF. Written as DNA, the CDR3 is TGTGCCAGCAGTTTCAGGCCCTCGAACACCGGGGAGCTGTTTTTT. This chain uses TRBV7-2 with TRBJ2-2, with D unclear. There are 15 residues in the CDR3. Per the germline V gene, CDR1 is SGHTA and CDR2 is FQGNSA. Trimming removed 6 bases from V and 0 bases from J, with 11 bases in between.

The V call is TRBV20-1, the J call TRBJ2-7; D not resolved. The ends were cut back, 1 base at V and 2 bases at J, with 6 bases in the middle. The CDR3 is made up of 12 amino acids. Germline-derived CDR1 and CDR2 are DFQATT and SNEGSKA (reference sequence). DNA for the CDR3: TGCAGTGCTAGAGGCAGTACCTACGAGCAGTACTTC. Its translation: CSARGSTYEQYF.

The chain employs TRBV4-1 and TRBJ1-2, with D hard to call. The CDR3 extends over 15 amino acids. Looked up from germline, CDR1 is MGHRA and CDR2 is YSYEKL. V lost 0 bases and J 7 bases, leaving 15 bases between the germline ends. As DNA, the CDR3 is TGCGCCAGCAGCCAAGAGTCGAGTTTTGCTGGTGGCTACACCTTC. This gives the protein CASSQESSFAGGYTF.

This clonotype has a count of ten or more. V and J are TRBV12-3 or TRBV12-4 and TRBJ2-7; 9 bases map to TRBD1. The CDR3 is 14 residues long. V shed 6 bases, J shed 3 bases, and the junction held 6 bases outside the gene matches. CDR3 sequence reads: CASRGTGKFYEQYF. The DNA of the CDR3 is TGTGCCAGCAGGGGGACAGGGAAATTCTACGAGCAGTACTTC.

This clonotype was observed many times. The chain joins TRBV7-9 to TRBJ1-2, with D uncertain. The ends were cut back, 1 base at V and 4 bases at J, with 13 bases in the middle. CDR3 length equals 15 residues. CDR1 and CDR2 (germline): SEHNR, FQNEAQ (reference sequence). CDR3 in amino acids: CASSLGPTLGYGYTF. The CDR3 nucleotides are TGTGCCAGCAGCTTAGGCCCGACCTTGGGCTATGGCTACACCTTC.

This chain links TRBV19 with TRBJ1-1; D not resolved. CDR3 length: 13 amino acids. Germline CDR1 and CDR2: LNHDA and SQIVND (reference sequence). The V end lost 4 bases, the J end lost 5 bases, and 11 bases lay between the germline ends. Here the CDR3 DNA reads TGTGCCAGTAGTAGAGGGTATAATACTGAAGCTTTCTTT. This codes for CASSRGYNTEAFF. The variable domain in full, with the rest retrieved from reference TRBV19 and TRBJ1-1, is DGGITQSPKYLFRKEGQNVTLSCEQNLNHDAMYWYRQDPGQGLRLIYYSQIVNDFQKGDIAEGYSVSREKKESFPLTVTSAQKNPTAFYLCASSRGYNTEAFFGQGTRLTVV.

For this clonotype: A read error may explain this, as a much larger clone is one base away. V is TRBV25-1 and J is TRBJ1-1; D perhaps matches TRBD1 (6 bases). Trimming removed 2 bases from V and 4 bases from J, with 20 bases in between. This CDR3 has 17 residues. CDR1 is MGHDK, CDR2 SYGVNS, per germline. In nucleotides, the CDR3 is TGTGCCAGCAGTGAAACAAAGGGGGTGACTCGGGGCACTGAAGCTTTCTTT. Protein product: CASSETKGVTRGTEAFF.

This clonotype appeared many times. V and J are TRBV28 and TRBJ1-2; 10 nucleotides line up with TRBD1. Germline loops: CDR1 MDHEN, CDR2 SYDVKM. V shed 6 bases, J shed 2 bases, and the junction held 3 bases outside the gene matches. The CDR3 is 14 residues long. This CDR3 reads CASRRTGGNYGYTF. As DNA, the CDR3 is TGTGCCAGCAGAAGGACAGGGGGAAACTATGGCTACACCTTC.

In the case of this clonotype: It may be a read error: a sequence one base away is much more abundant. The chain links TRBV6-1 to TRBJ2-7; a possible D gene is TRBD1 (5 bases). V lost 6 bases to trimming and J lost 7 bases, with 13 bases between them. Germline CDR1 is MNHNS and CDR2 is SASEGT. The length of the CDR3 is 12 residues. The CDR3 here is CASRGHHHEQYF. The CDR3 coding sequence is TGTGCCAGCAGAGGACACCACCATGAGCAGTACTTC.

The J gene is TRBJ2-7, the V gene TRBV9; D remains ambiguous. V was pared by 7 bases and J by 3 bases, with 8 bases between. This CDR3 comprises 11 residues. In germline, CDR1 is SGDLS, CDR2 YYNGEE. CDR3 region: CASSARYEQYF. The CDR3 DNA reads TGTGCCAGCTCGGCCCGCTACGAGCAGTACTTC.

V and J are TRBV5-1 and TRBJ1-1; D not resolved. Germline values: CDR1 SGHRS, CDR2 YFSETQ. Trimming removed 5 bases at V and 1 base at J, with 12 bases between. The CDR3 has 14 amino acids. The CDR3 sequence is CASSKQSSNTEAFF. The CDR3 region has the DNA TGCGCCAGCAGTAAACAGAGTTCGAACACTGAAGCTTTCTTT. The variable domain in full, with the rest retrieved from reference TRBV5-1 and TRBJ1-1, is KAGVTQTPRYLIKTRGQQVTLSCSPISGHRSVSWYQQTPGQGLQFLFEYFSETQRNKGNFPGRFSGRQFSNSRSEMNVSTLELGDSALYLCASSKQSSNTEAFFGQGTRLTVV.

CDR3 loop: CAWSSARAGELFF. The CDR3 DNA follows: TGTGCCTGGAGTTCCGCGCGGGCCGGGGAGCTGTTTTTT. The chain carries TRBV30 and TRBJ2-2; D possibly corresponds to TRBD2 (5 bases). Trimming removed 2 bases at V and 6 bases at J, with 10 bases between. This CDR3 has 13 amino acids. Germline loops: CDR1 GTSNPN, CDR2 SVGIG (reference sequence).

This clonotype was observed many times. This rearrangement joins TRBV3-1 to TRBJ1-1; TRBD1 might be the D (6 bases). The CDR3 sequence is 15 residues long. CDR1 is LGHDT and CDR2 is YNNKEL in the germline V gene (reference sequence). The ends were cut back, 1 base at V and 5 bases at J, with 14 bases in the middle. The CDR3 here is CASSQGWGPGTEAFF. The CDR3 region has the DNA TGTGCCAGCAGCCAAGGGTGGGGGCCGGGGACTGAAGCTTTCTTT.

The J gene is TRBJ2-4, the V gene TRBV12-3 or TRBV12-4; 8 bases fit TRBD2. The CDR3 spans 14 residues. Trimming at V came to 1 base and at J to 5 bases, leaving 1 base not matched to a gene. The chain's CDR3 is CASSLELAENIQYF. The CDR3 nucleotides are TGTGCCAGCAGTTTAGAACTAGCGGAAAACATTCAGTACTTC.

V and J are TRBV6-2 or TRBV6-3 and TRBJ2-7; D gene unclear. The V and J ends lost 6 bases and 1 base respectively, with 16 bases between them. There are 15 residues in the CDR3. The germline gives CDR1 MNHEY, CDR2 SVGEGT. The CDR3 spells CASSHGGRPSYEQYF. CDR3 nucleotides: TGTGCCAGCAGCCACGGCGGCAGGCCTTCCTACGAGCAGTACTTC.

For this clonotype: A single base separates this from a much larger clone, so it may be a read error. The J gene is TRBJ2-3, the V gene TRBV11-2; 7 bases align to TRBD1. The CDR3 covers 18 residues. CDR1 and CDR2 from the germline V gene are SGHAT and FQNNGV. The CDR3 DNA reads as TGTGCCGGCAGCTTAGGGGGCGGCGGCTGGATTAACACAGATACGCAGTATTTT. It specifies CAGSLGGGGWINTDTQYF.

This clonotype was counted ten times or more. CDR3 DNA sequence: TGTGCCAGCAGAAAATACACTGAAGCTTTCTTT. It is translated as CASRKYTEAFF. This chain connects TRBV28 to TRBJ1-1; D is uncertain. CDR3 length: 11 residues. Germline values: CDR1 MDHEN, CDR2 SYDVKM. Trimming shortened V by 6 bases and J by 3 bases, and 5 bases separated the two germline ends.

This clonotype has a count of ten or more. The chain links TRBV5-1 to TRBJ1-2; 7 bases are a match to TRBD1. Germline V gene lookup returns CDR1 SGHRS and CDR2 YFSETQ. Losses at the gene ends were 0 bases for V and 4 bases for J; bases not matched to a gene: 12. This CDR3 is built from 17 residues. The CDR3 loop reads CASSLGQGGLSAYGYTF. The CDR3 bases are TGCGCCAGCAGCTTGGGGCAGGGGGGTCTATCCGCCTATGGCTACACCTTC.

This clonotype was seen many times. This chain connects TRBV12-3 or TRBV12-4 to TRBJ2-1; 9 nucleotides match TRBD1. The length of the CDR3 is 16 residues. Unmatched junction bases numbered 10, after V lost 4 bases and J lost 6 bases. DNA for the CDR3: TGTGCCAGCAGTTCGAAACAACAGGGGGCGGGCAATGAGCAGTTCTTC. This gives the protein CASSSKQQGAGNEQFF.

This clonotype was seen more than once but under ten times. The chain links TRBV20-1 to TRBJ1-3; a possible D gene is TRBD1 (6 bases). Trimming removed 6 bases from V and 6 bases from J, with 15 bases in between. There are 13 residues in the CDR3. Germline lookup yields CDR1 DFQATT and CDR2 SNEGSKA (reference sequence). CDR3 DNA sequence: TGCAGTGCCGACCACGGGGGCGAAAACACCATATATTTT. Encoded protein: CSADHGGENTIYF.